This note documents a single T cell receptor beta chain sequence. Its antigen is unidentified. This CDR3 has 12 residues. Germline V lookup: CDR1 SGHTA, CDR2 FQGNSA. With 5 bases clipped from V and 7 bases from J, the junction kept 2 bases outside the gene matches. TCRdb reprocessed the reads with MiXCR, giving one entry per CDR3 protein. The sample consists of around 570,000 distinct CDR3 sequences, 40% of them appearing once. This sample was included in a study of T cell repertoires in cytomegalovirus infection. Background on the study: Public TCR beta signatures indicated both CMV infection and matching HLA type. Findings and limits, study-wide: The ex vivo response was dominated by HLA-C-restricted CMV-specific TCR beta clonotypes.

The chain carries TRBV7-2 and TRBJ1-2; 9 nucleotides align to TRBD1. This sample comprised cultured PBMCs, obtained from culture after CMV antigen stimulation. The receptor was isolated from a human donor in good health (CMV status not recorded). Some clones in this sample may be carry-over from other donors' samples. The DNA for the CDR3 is TGTGCCAGCAGCGTACAGGGGGCTGGCTACACCTTC. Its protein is CASSVQGAGYTF.